This is a list of T cell receptor beta chains from one sample in a study of blood T cell repertoires in COVID-19. This table comes from immunoSEQ multiplex PCR, and its TCRdb copy is limited to in-frame clones, with some not included. Here the sample spans 150,000 to 190,000 clones, approximately 80% being singletons. Sequencing was performed on peripheral blood. The source of these receptors is a woman aged 45-59 years with acute or convalescent COVID-19. CDR3s include the opening cysteine and the closing phenylalanine or tryptophan. The D gene is left open where the match is weak. Size values are once, few and many counts, or a class for expanded clones, and some rows have none.

NA | TRBJ2-1 | NA | TRBV4-2 | CASSLSPSGGNNEQFF | TGTGCCAGCAGCCTCTCTCCGTCTGGCGGGAACAATGAGCAGTTCTTC
NA | TRBJ2-2 | NA | TRBV5-1 | CASSLDQGRVKIVTGELFF | TGCGCCAGCAGCTTGGATCAGGGGCGGGTGAAAATTGTCACCGGGGAGCTGTTTTTT
few | TRBJ2-6 | TRBD1 | TRBV30 | CAWTRTGGGANVLTF | TGTGCCTGGACCAGAACAGGGGGTGGGGCCAACGTCCTGACTTTC
once | TRBJ2-3 | NA | TRBV9 | CASSPWGKAGERADTQYF | TGTGCCAGCAGCCCATGGGGGAAAGCGGGTGAAAGGGCAGATACGCAGTATTTT
NA | TRBJ2-1 | NA | TRBV9 | CASSAGTTYNEQFF | TGTGCCAGCAGCGCAGGGACAACATACAATGAGCAGTTCTTC
NA | TRBJ1-4 | TRBD1 | TRBV5-4 | CASSLRTGGSNEKLFF | TGTGCCAGCAGCCTCAGGACAGGGGGTAGTAATGAAAAACTGTTTTTT
NA | TRBJ2-1 | TRBD2 | TRBV7-8 | CASSPPGLAGRNEQFF | TGTGCCAGCAGCCCCCCGGGACTAGCGGGACGGAATGAGCAGTTCTTC
NA | TRBJ2-1 | NA | TRBV12-3/TRBV12-4 | CASSRPAGEQFF | TGTGCCAGCAGTCGACCCGCCGGGGAGCAGTTCTTC
NA | TRBJ1-2 | NA | TRBV7-2 | CASSLVRGDYGYTF | TGTGCCAGCAGCTTAGTCCGGGGGGACTATGGCTACACCTTC
NA | TRBJ1-2 | NA | TRBV4-3 | CASSQDPDRFPYGYTF | TGCGCCAGCAGCCAAGACCCTGACAGGTTCCCCTATGGCTACACCTTC
few | TRBJ1-2 | NA | TRBV7-3 | CASSLLQGSGYTF | TGTGCCAGCAGCTTATTACAGGGTTCGGGCTACACCTTC
NA | TRBJ2-1 | NA | TRBV7-3 | CASSWTVHVEQFF | TGTGCCAGCAGCTGGACAGTGCACGTTGAGCAGTTCTTC
NA | TRBJ2-2 | NA | TRBV18 | CASAPNRINTGELFF | TGTGCCAGTGCCCCCAACAGGATAAACACCGGGGAGCTGTTTTTT
NA | TRBJ1-1 | TRBD1 | TRBV19 | CASRRQGKDTEAFF | TGTGCCAGTAGACGACAGGGGAAGGACACTGAAGCTTTCTTT
NA | TRBJ2-5 | TRBD1 | TRBV3-1/TRBV3-2 | CASSQGRDRGLLQETQYF | TGTGCCAGCAGCCAGGGCCGGGACAGGGGCCTCCTACAAGAGACCCAGTACTTC
NA | TRBJ2-7 | NA | TRBV5-1 | CASSSGTLTREQYF | TGCGCCAGCAGCTCCGGGACATTGACGCGTGAGCAGTACTTC
NA | TRBJ2-2 | NA | TRBV10-3 | CASTDRITGELFF | TGTGCCTCCACGGACAGAATCACCGGGGAGCTGTTTTTT
NA | TRBJ2-2 | NA | TRBV24-1 | CATSDLGVADTGELFF | TGTGCCACCAGTGATTTGGGAGTCGCGGACACCGGGGAGCTGTTTTTT
NA | TRBJ2-2 | TRBD2 | TRBV5-1 | CASLSSGGSGELFF | TGCGCCAGCCTAAGTAGCGGGGGTTCCGGGGAGCTGTTTTTT
NA | TRBJ2-7 | NA | TRBV5-1 | CASSWREQGHPYEQYF | TGCGCCAGCAGCTGGAGGGAACAGGGGCATCCCTACGAGCAGTACTTC
NA | TRBJ2-3 | TRBD1 | TRBV10-3 | CAISGRQGDDPTDTQYF | TGTGCCATCAGCGGTAGACAGGGAGACGACCCCACAGATACGCAGTATTTT
few | TRBJ2-3 | NA | TRBV5-1 | CASSSGVPRDTQYF | TGCGCCAGCAGCTCGGGGGTCCCTCGGGATACGCAGTATTTT
NA | TRBJ2-2 | TRBD1 | TRBV11-3 | CASSVGQATGELFF | TGTGCCAGCAGCGTTGGACAGGCCACCGGGGAGCTGTTTTTT
NA | TRBJ1-2 | NA | TRBV30 | CAWKAPQSRTYGYTF | TGTGCCTGGAAAGCCCCACAGAGTCGCACCTATGGCTACACCTTC
NA | TRBJ1-4 | TRBD1 | TRBV7-2 | CASSPTGTGKLFF | TGTGCCAGCAGCCCCACCGGGACAGGAAAACTGTTTTTT
NA | TRBJ2-5 | TRBD1 | TRBV19 | CASKGQGAWETQYF | TGTGCCAGCAAAGGACAGGGGGCTTGGGAGACCCAGTACTTC
NA | TRBJ2-7 | TRBD1 | TRBV7-2 | CASSLAGTVEQYF | TGTGCCAGCAGCTTAGCTGGGACAGTCGAGCAGTACTTC
NA | TRBJ1-6 | NA | TRBV21-1 | CASSPGTGHSPLHF | TGTGCCAGCAGTCCCGGGACAGGGCACTCACCCCTCCACTTT
few | TRBJ2-3 | TRBD2 | TRBV4-3 | CASSQEGVAGGYTDTQYF | TGCGCCAGCAGCCAAGAAGGGGTAGCGGGGGGGTACACAGATACGCAGTATTTT
few | TRBJ2-5 | NA | TRBV24-1 | CATSDPEQIQETQYF | TGTGCCACCAGTGACCCGGAGCAGATCCAAGAGACCCAGTACTTC
once | TRBJ2-7 | TRBD2 | TRBV19 | CASSYSGRASREQYF | TGTGCCAGTAGTTATAGCGGGAGGGCTTCGCGGGAGCAGTACTTC
NA | TRBJ2-5 | NA | TRBV6-5 | CASMRSGLETQYF | TGTGCCAGCATGAGGTCAGGGTTAGAGACCCAGTACTTC
once | TRBJ2-1 | NA | TRBV25-1 | CASSDSWEEQFF | TGTGCCAGCAGTGACAGTTGGGAGGAGCAGTTCTTC
NA | TRBJ1-3 | NA | TRBV29-1 | CSVSSLGARNTIYF | TGCAGCGTTAGTTCCCTGGGGGCGCGGAACACCATATATTTT
NA | TRBJ1-1 | NA | TRBV7-2 | CASSTGSNTEAFF | TGTGCCAGCAGCACCGGGTCGAACACTGAAGCTTTCTTT
NA | TRBJ1-6 | NA | TRBV7-2 | CASSLFWTVDNSPLHF | TGTGCCAGCAGCTTATTCTGGACAGTGGATAATTCACCCCTCCACTTT
NA | TRBJ1-3 | NA | TRBV7-2 | CASSLAVLPPGNTIYF | TGTGCCAGCAGCTTGGCAGTTCTGCCACCTGGAAACACCATATATTTT
NA | TRBJ1-5 | NA | TRBV6-2/TRBV6-3 | CASSYTGRQPQHF | TGTGCCAGCAGTTACACAGGTCGACAGCCCCAGCATTTT
NA | TRBJ2-3 | NA | TRBV5-1 | CASSFFPGEDTQYF | TGCGCCAGCAGCTTCTTTCCCGGTGAGGATACGCAGTATTTT
NA | TRBJ1-3 | NA | TRBV6-5 | CASSYSRPSSGNTIYF | TGTGCCAGCAGTTACTCGAGGCCAAGCTCTGGAAACACCATATATTTT
once | TRBJ2-1 | TRBD1 | TRBV18 | CASSPLLGQGEGNEQFF | TGTGCCAGCTCACCATTGCTAGGACAGGGGGAGGGCAATGAGCAGTTCTTC
NA | TRBJ1-2 | NA | TRBV6-1 | CASSSTTGNYGYTF | TGTGCCAGCAGTTCTACTACAGGGAACTATGGCTACACCTTC
NA | TRBJ2-3 | NA | TRBV11-1 | CASSHMAGTSTDTQYF | TGTGCCAGCAGCCACATGGCAGGGACTAGCACAGATACGCAGTATTTT
NA | TRBJ1-5 | TRBD1 | TRBV7-3 | CASSCRQGACNQPQHF | TGTGCCAGCAGCTGCAGACAGGGGGCTTGCAATCAGCCCCAGCATTTT